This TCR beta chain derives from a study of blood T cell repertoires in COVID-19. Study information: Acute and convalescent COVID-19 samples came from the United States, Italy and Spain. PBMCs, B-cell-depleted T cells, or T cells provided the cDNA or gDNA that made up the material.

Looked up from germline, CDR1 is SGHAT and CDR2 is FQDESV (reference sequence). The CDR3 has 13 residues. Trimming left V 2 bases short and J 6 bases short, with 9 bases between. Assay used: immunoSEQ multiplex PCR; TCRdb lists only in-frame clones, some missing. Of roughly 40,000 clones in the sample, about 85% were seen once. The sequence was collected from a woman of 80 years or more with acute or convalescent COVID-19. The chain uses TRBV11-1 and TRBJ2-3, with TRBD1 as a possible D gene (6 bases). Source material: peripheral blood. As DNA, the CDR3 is TGTGCCAGCAGCTTAATGAGGGGGGATACGCAGTATTTT. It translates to CASSLMRGDTQYF. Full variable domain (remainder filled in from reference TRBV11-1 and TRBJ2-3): EAEVAQSPRYKITEKSQAVAFWCDPISGHATLYWYRQILGQGPELLVQFQDESVVDDSQLPKDRFSAERLKGVDSTLKIQPAELGDSAMYLCASSLMRGDTQYFGPGTRLTVL.